This T cell receptor beta chain was sequenced in a study of blood T cell repertoires in COVID-19. The assay was immunoSEQ multiplex PCR, and TCRdb's table has in-frame clones only and misses some. The table records about 120,000 clones, 78% of them present only once. The CDR3 covers 18 residues. Deletions cut 0 bases from V and 1 base from J, with 17 bases between. The sequencing input was peripheral blood. The receptor was derived from a man in his sixties or seventies with acute or convalescent COVID-19. The V call is TRBV5-3, the J call TRBJ2-4; the D gene is possibly TRBD1 (6 bases). TRBV5-3 is flagged as an ORF with uncertain function. DNA of the CDR3: TGTGCCAGAAGCTTGGTTGGAGACAGGCCTCAGGCCAAAAACATTCAGTACTTC. It is translated as CARSLVGDRPQAKNIQYF.